One and the same sample provided the 26 T cell receptor beta chains below, sequenced in a study of blood T cell repertoires in COVID-19. Method: immunoSEQ multiplex PCR; TCRdb's copy keeps in-frame clones and lacks some. The table lists some 46,000 clones, 80% to 85% of them singletons. The sample was peripheral blood. The receptor source for this set is a man in his sixties with active COVID-19.

This clone appeared a single time. This chain joins TRBV6-5 and TRBJ1-4; perhaps TRBD1 as D (6 bases). This CDR3 is 13 amino acids long. Germline CDR1 MNHEY, CDR2 SVGAGI. Trimming stripped 10 bases from V and 5 bases from J, with 14 bases between. The CDR3: CATQRGGNEKLFF. DNA of the CDR3: TGTGCCACCCAAAGGGGGGGAAATGAAAAACTGTTTTTT.

V is TRBV9 and J is TRBJ2-2; possibly TRBD1 for D (6 bases). The V gene's germline CDR1 is SGDLS and CDR2 YYNGEE. Between the trimmed V and J ends, which lost 0 bases and 7 bases, there was a span of 13 bases. The CDR3 sequence is 15 residues long. The DNA of the CDR3 is TGTGCCAGCAGCGTAGCTCGAGGGGGTCACGGGGAGCTGTTTTTT. Protein product: CASSVARGGHGELFF.

CDR3: CASRKGQGFNQPQHF. The CDR3 DNA sequence: TGTGCCAGCAGAAAGGGACAGGGCTTCAATCAGCCCCAGCATTTT. The gene calls are TRBV27 and TRBJ1-5; 9 bases are a match to TRBD1. The germline V gene has CDR1 MNHEY and CDR2 SMNVEV (reference sequence). The CDR3 contains 15 residues. The V and J ends lost 6 bases and 3 bases, in that order; junction bases with no gene match: 6.

The genes are TRBV3-1 (or the pseudogene TRBV3-2) and TRBJ2-3; 8 bases are a match to TRBD1. The CDR3 covers 14 residues. The germline V gene has CDR1 LGHDT and CDR2 YNNKEL (reference sequence). Germline trimming cut 7 bases from V and 1 base from J; bases unmatched to any gene: 4. The CDR3 DNA sequence: TGTGCCAGCACCGACAGGGGCGGCACAGATACGCAGTATTTT. The encoded protein is CASTDRGGTDTQYF.

CDR3 sequence reads: CASMGTGISNQPQHF. CDR3 sequence (DNA): TGTGCCAGTATGGGGACAGGAATCAGCAATCAGCCCCAGCATTTT. The genes are TRBV19 and TRBJ1-5; TRBD1 matches at 8 bases. CDR1 LNHDA and CDR2 SQIVND come from the germline V gene (reference sequence). The V gene end was trimmed by 7 bases and the J gene end by 1 base; junction bases not matched to a gene: 6. There are 15 residues in the CDR3.

The chain carries TRBV30 and TRBJ2-4; possibly TRBD2 for D (5 bases). From germline, CDR1 is GTSNPN and CDR2 SVGIG (reference sequence). This CDR3 has 14 amino acids. Trimming took off 0 bases at V and 9 bases at J, with 15 bases between the two ends. The CDR3 protein is CAWSVVLEAGIQYF. The CDR3 DNA sequence: TGTGCCTGGAGTGTAGTCCTCGAGGCGGGCATTCAGTACTTC. Based on the CDR3 plus reference TRBV30 and TRBJ2-4, the full variable domain is SQTIHQWPATLVQPVGSPLSLECTVEGTSNPNLYWYRQAAGRGLQLLFYSVGIGQISSEVPQNLSASRPQDRQFILSSKKLLLSDSGFYLCAWSVVLEAGIQYFGAGTRLSVL.

This clone is a singleton in its sample. The same CDR3 arises from other DNA sequences in this sample as well. The V gene is TRBV20-1, the J gene TRBJ2-2; 9 bases match TRBD2. CDR3 length equals 15 residues. Looked up from germline, CDR1 is DFQATT and CDR2 is SNEGSKA (reference sequence). V was clipped by 3 bases and J by 6 bases; unmatched bases: 8. In DNA form, the CDR3 reads TGCAGTGCTAGTTGGGCGGGGGGGGTAGCCGGGGAGCTGTTTTTT. Protein: CSASWAGGVAGELFF.

This chain links TRBV14 with TRBJ1-5; D is possibly TRBD1 (6 bases). This CDR3 region has 20 residues. V was pared by 0 bases and J by 0 bases, with 21 bases between. CDR1 is SGHDN, CDR2 FVKESK, per germline. DNA for the CDR3: TGTGCCAGCAGCCAAGATGGGTGGCAGGGGTATCGCCATAGCAATCAGCCCCAGCATTTT. It yields the protein CASSQDGWQGYRHSNQPQHF.

CDR3 residues: CASSRQSSYNEQFF. The CDR3 DNA reads as TGCGCCAGCAGCCGGCAAAGCTCCTACAATGAGCAGTTCTTC. The genes are TRBV4-1 and TRBJ2-1; unclear D gene. The germline V and J ends were trimmed by 4 bases and 0 bases, with 7 bases remaining between them. The CDR3 runs to 14 residues. CDR1 and CDR2 (germline): MGHRA, YSYEKL.

V usage is TRBV6-1 and J usage is TRBJ1-5, with 7 bases that match TRBD1. The CDR3 is 15 amino acids. Germline CDR1 is MNHNS and CDR2 is SASEGT. V shed 1 base, J shed 9 bases, and the junction held 9 bases outside the gene matches. The CDR3 is CASSEEGAVIAPQHF. CDR3 in DNA: TGTGCCAGCAGTGAAGAGGGGGCGGTAATCGCGCCCCAGCATTTT.

The rearrangement links TRBV4-3 to TRBJ1-2, with D possibly being TRBD1 (6 bases). The CDR3 has 15 amino acids. Trimming removed 0 bases from V and 2 bases from J, with 10 bases in between. Germline loops: CDR1 LGHNA, CDR2 YSLEER. In DNA, the CDR3 is TGCGCCAGCAGCCAAGACGCAGGGGAAAACTATGGCTACACCTTC. It codes for CASSQDAGENYGYTF.

This chain joins TRBV6-5 and TRBJ1-1; 8 bases agree with TRBD1. J was trimmed by 5 bases and V by 4 bases; bases with no gene match: 6. Germline CDR1 is MNHEY and CDR2 is SVGAGI. This CDR3 region has 14 residues. The CDR3 loop is CASSSGQGKTEAFF. The CDR3 bases are TGTGCCAGCAGTTCTGGACAGGGTAAAACTGAAGCTTTCTTT.

V is TRBV5-1 and J is TRBJ1-6, with 9 positions matching TRBD1. There are 17 residues in the CDR3. CDR1 and CDR2 from the germline V gene are SGHRS and YFSETQ. V shed 1 base, J shed 7 bases, and the junction held 9 bases outside the gene matches. CDR3 DNA: TGCGCCAGCAGCTTGTGGGACGAAGGACAGGGGAATTCACCCCTCCACTTT. It translates to CASSLWDEGQGNSPLHF.

This clone was observed once. The gene calls are TRBV18 and TRBJ2-7, with 7 bases lining up with TRBD1. In germline, CDR1 is KGHSH, CDR2 LQKENI. V lost 4 bases, J lost 3 bases, and 3 bases stayed unmatched. CDR3 size: 13 residues. In DNA, the CDR3 is TGTGCCAGCTCACTTCGGGACAGCTACGAGCAGTACTTC. Protein: CASSLRDSYEQYF.

The sample holds a few counts of this clone. V and J are TRBV7-8 and TRBJ1-2, with D possibly matching TRBD1 (5 bases). Looked up from germline, CDR1 is SGHVS and CDR2 is FQNEAQ. The V and J ends lost 5 bases and 7 bases respectively, with 26 bases between them. The CDR3 length is 17 residues. For the CDR3, the DNA is TGTGCCAGCAGCGCTCAATTCGACAGACCGACCTATGGTGGCTACACCTTC. It codes for CASSAQFDRPTYGGYTF. The variable domain in full, completed from reference TRBV7-8 and TRBJ1-2, reads GAGVSQSPRYKVAKRGQDVALRCDPISGHVSLFWYQQALGQGPEFLTYFQNEAQLDKSGLPSDRFFAERPEGSVSTLKIQRTQQEDSAVYLCASSAQFDRPTYGGYTFGSGTRLTVV.

V is TRBV6-1 and J is TRBJ1-2, with D possibly being TRBD1 (6 bases). Germline CDR1 is MNHNS and CDR2 is SASEGT. This CDR3 spans 12 amino acids. With 3 bases removed from V and 6 bases from J, the gap between germline ends came to 8 bases. CDR3 loop: CASSDRGDGYTF. CDR3 sequence (DNA): TGTGCCAGCAGTGACAGGGGAGATGGCTACACCTTC.

The DNA for the CDR3 is TGTGCCAGCAGCTTAGGGGCGACTAGCGATACAACCCAGTACTTC. Residues: CASSLGATSDTTQYF. This chain links TRBV11-3 with TRBJ2-5, with 8 bases aligning to TRBD2. J lost 8 bases, V lost 1 base, and 9 bases had no gene match. CDR1 is SGHNT, CDR2 YENEEA, per germline. This CDR3 comprises 15 residues.

This clone was picked up a small number of times. This chain links TRBV4-3 with TRBJ2-7; TRBD1 is a possible D gene (6 bases). Germline V gene lookup returns CDR1 LGHNA and CDR2 YSLEER. The CDR3 loop spans 15 amino acids. Trimming shortened V by 0 bases and J by 5 bases, and 14 bases separated the two germline ends. CDR3 bases: TGCGCCAGCAGCCAAGATTCAATACAGGGCGACGAGCAGTACTTC. Translation gives CASSQDSIQGDEQYF.

The V and J genes are TRBV5-1 and TRBJ1-1; TRBD1 is a possible D gene (5 bases). The CDR3 is 17 residues long. The germline V gene encodes CDR1 SGHRS and CDR2 YFSETQ. V lost 0 bases and J lost 0, with 15 bases in between. The CDR3 DNA sequence: TGCGCCAGCAGCTTGGGCAGGGCCGCGAACTTGAACACTGAAGCTTTCTTT. It specifies CASSLGRAANLNTEAFF.

This chain joins TRBV19 and TRBJ1-3; D may be TRBD1 (6 bases). Trimming took 8 bases from V and 4 from J, leaving 15 bases between them. Germline CDR1 is LNHDA and CDR2 is SQIVND (reference sequence). The CDR3 extends over 14 amino acids. Written as DNA, the CDR3 is TGTGCCAGTTCGTTCAGGGGTGCAGGAAACACCATATATTTT. Translation: CASSFRGAGNTIYF.

The genes are TRBV29-1 and TRBJ2-1, with 13 bases matching TRBD2. The CDR3 consists of 14 residues. The trim removed 3 bases at V and 4 bases at J, leaving 0 bases unmatched. Germline CDR1 reads SQVTM; CDR2 reads ANQGSEA. The CDR3 spells CSVEGLAGYNEQFF. The CDR3 coding sequence is TGCAGCGTTGAGGGACTAGCGGGATACAATGAGCAGTTCTTC.

This rearrangement joins TRBV7-3 to TRBJ2-1; D might be TRBD2 (6 bases). In germline, CDR1 is SGHTA, CDR2 FQGTGA. CDR3 length: 13 amino acids. V gave up 1 base and J gave up 6 bases, with 7 bases separating them. For the CDR3, the DNA is TGTGCCAGCAGCTTAAGCGGGGCCAATGAGCAGTTCTTC. Amino acids: CASSLSGANEQFF.

This rearrangement joins TRBV19 to TRBJ2-3, with a weak D call TRBD2 (6 bases). Deletions cut 4 bases from V and 1 base from J, with 12 bases between. Germline CDR1 is LNHDA and CDR2 is SQIVND (reference sequence). The CDR3 has 15 amino acids. The CDR3 protein is CASSRGVWGTDTQYF. The CDR3 DNA sequence: TGTGCCAGTAGTAGGGGGGTCTGGGGCACAGATACGCAGTATTTT.

The CDR3 loop reads CASSPLGRGGENEQFF. In DNA, the CDR3 is TGTGCCAGCAGCCCTTTGGGGCGGGGGGGTGAGAATGAGCAGTTCTTC. This chain connects TRBV4-2 to TRBJ2-1; 9 nucleotides line up with TRBD2. The J segment lost 7 bases and the V segment lost 4 bases, leaving 11 bases of the junction unmatched. This CDR3 has 16 amino acids. From germline, CDR1 is LGHNA and CDR2 YNFKEQ.

The V gene is TRBV30, the J gene TRBJ2-7, with D unclear. The CDR3 contains 11 residues. Germline V gene lookup returns CDR1 GTSNPN and CDR2 SVGIG (reference sequence). V lost 0 bases and J 5 bases, leaving 5 bases between the germline ends. The CDR3 DNA is TGTGCCTGGAGTGTGAGTGACGAGCAGTACTTC. Translation: CAWSVSDEQYF.

The chain combines TRBV5-6 with TRBJ1-2; a possible D gene is TRBD1 (6 bases). The CDR3 totals 16 residues. Germline loops: CDR1 SGHDT, CDR2 YYEEEE. With 1 base removed from V and 5 bases from J, the gap between germline ends came to 18 bases. CDR3 in amino acids: CASSLRGSRSRYGYTF. The CDR3 DNA reads TGTGCCAGCAGCTTGAGGGGGTCTAGGTCCCGTTATGGCTACACCTTC. The complete variable domain, with remaining parts taken from reference TRBV5-6 and TRBJ1-2, reads DAGVTQSPTHLIKTRGQQVTLRCSPKSGHDTVSWYQQALGQGPQFIFQYYEEEERQRGNFPDRFSGHQFPNYSSELNVNALLLGDSALYLCASSLRGSRSRYGYTFGSGTRLTVV.